The entry below describes one T cell receptor beta chain. Its antigen is undetermined. The V end lost 0 bases, the J end lost 3 bases, and 14 bases lay between the germline ends. Germline loops: CDR1 MNHEY, CDR2 SVGEGT. The CDR3 is 17 amino acids. This specimen belongs to a study of yellow fever vaccine responses in identical twins. Findings of the study overall: Vaccine T cell responses of twins reportedly seemed partly convergent and partly personalized.

TCRdb processed the RT-PCR reads anew with MiXCR; each CDR3 protein has one entry. Among roughly 5,400 distinct CDR3 sequences listed, roughly 89% were seen once. The chain carries TRBV6-2 or TRBV6-3 and TRBJ2-2; no definite D call. Here the sequenced sample was T cells from blood (PBMCs), unsorted or a sorted subset (not recorded which), taken before or after yellow fever vaccination (not recorded which). This TCR derives from a woman aged 18-29 years who received the yellow fever vaccine. The CDR3 DNA reads as TGTGCCAGCAGTTACTCGAGTAGGCTGTGGTACACCGGGGAGCTGTTTTTT. It encodes CASSYSSRLWYTGELFF.